This passage covers 9 T cell receptor beta chains from one sample sequenced in a study of T-cell memory formation after mild COVID-19 (dated by TCRdb to the early 2020s). Library creation used 5' RACE. The sequencer listed for this sample is Illumina NovaSeq 6000. TCRdb ran its own pipeline on the public reads, namely fastp trimming at Q25 and MiXCR clone calling, and kept in-frame beta chains. Records with the same CDR3 protein are collapsed into one entry carrying the most frequent genes and DNA. A total of fewer than 650,000 distinct CDR3 sequences appear in this sample, approximately 15% of them only once. The top ten clones comprise about 8.6% of the sample. Sequenced sample: PBMCs or a T cell subset sorted from them (not recorded which). The origin of the receptors is an adult woman who had mild COVID-19 (a few samples of this study predate the infection). The sample titles of this study are shuffled in the database, so cell type and time point are left out; the donor was told from shared clones.

The DNA for the CDR3 is TGTGCCATCAGTGAGAGTTTTGGAAACACCATATATTTT. Its translation is CAISESFGNTIYF. The chain employs TRBV10-3 and TRBJ1-3, with D unclear. Germline CDR1 ENHRY, CDR2 SYGVKD. The CDR3 has 13 amino acids. The V end was cut by 2 bases, the J end by 3 bases, with 5 bases between.

This clonotype turned up a few times. V is TRBV18 and J is TRBJ1-5, with D uncertain. The V gene lost 5 bases and the J gene lost 9 bases, with 14 bases spanning the gap. This CDR3 is 13 amino acids long. Per the germline V gene, CDR1 is KGHSH and CDR2 is LQKENI. The CDR3 loop reads CASSGRHGSPQHF. The CDR3 DNA follows: TGTGCCAGCTCAGGTCGACATGGGTCGCCCCAGCATTTT.

This clonotype was detected many times. This chain links TRBV5-5 with TRBJ2-3, with D perhaps TRBD1 or TRBD2 (5 bases each). Germline V CDR1 and CDR2: SGHKS, YYEKEE (reference sequence). V lost 4 bases, J lost 4 bases, and 10 bases lay in between. This CDR3 contains 13 residues. As DNA, the CDR3 is TGTGCCAGCAGCCCCACGGGGCCAGATACGCAGTATTTT. Translation: CASSPTGPDTQYF.

This clonotype was recorded at least ten times. The rearrangement joins TRBV24-1 to TRBJ1-1; D gene unclear. Trimming took 7 bases from V and 2 from J, leaving 7 bases between them. The V gene's germline CDR1 is KGHDR and CDR2 SFDVKD. This CDR3 is built from 12 residues. The CDR3 region is CATREGNTEAFF. As DNA, the CDR3 is TGTGCCACCAGGGAGGGAAACACTGAAGCTTTCTTT.

This clonotype has more than one count but fewer than ten. This chain joins TRBV4-3 and TRBJ2-5; D remains unclear. The CDR3 has 14 amino acids. The germline gives CDR1 LGHNA, CDR2 YSLEER. Trimming left V 0 bases short and J 6 bases short, with 11 bases between. CDR3 in amino acids: CASSQEGPRKTQYF. DNA of the CDR3: TGCGCCAGCAGCCAAGAAGGGCCTAGAAAGACCCAGTACTTC.

This chain connects TRBV20-1 to TRBJ2-7; D assignment may be TRBD1 or TRBD2 (5 bases each). Germline-derived CDR1 and CDR2 are DFQATT and SNEGSKA (reference sequence). V was cut by 5 bases and J by 2 bases, with 13 bases left in between. The CDR3 contains 13 residues. The CDR3 sequence is CSAPPGPTYEQYF. Here the CDR3 DNA reads TGCAGTGCTCCTCCGGGACCCACCTACGAGCAGTACTTC.

This clonotype showed up many times. Written as DNA, the CDR3 is TGTGCCAGCAGCATCTACAATGAGCAGTTCTTC. Translated, it gives CASSIYNEQFF. The V and J genes are TRBV7-9 and TRBJ2-1; D not certain. Germline V gene lookup returns CDR1 SEHNR and CDR2 FQNEAQ (reference sequence). Trimming took off 5 bases at V and 3 bases at J, with 2 bases between the two ends. The CDR3 length is 11 residues.

The chain recombines TRBV2 with TRBJ2-7; D might be TRBD1 or TRBD2, each matching 5 bases. CDR3 length equals 16 residues. V was trimmed by 3 bases and J by 1 base, leaving 16 bases between them. Germline assignment: CDR1 SNHLY and CDR2 FYNNEI. CDR3 amino acids: CASSEGTRAGSYEQYF. As DNA, the CDR3 is TGTGCCAGCAGTGAGGGGACCCGGGCAGGGTCCTACGAGCAGTACTTC.

This clonotype has just a few counts. Here the CDR3 reads CATSDPVAGLNTGELFF. In DNA form, the CDR3 reads TGTGCCACCAGTGATCCGGTAGCGGGACTAAACACCGGGGAGCTGTTTTTT. This sequence joins TRBV24-1 and TRBJ2-2; TRBD2 matches at 8 bases. The CDR3 runs 17 residues. Trimming cost V 3 bases and J 2 bases; bases outside gene matches: 7. Germline loops: CDR1 KGHDR, CDR2 SFDVKD.